This TCR beta chain was profiled in a study of T cells expressing NK-cell markers. Study as a whole: Source material for TCR beta repertoires consisted of sorted CD3+CD56+NKG2C+, CD3+CD56+NKG2C- and CD3+CD56-NKG2C+ T cells. HCMV seropositivity characterized seven of the eight sequenced donors, and seronegativity one. Study-level findings and limits: There remained a lack of clarity about HCMV specificity of expanded NKG2C+ T cell clones.

TCRdb reprocessed the 5' RACE reads; each CDR3 protein has one entry and no DNA is given. Its listing shows about 390,000 distinct CDR3 sequences. This CDR3 contains 14 residues. Germline V gives CDR1 SQVTM, CDR2 ANQGSEA. In the case of this clonotype: Antigen unknown.

V and J are TRBV29-1 and TRBJ1-2; TCRdb lists TRBD1, though no DNA is available to test this call. This TCR was recovered from a woman aged 45-60 years in good health. The sample comprised blood T cells: a sorted CD56 or NKG2C T cell subset, CD4+ or CD8+ T cells, or bulk PBMC T cells (not recorded which). This chain's CDR3 is CSVERGASDYGYTF.